A single sample gave rise to the 16 T cell receptor beta chains below, sequenced in a study of T cell changes during pregnancy in multiple sclerosis. Using immunoSEQ multiplex PCR, the repertoire was profiled, and TCRdb retains in-frame clones only, with some absent. The table has under 65,000 clones, about nine tenths seen once. The input for sequencing was CD4+ T cells from peripheral blood mononuclear cells, taken after pregnancy. These receptors were collected from a female donor in good health, enrolled as a control in a pregnancy study.

The chain joins TRBV6-1 to TRBJ2-1; 8 nucleotides align to TRBD1. The CDR3 runs 14 residues. Unmatched junction bases numbered 3, after V lost 6 bases and J lost 2 bases. CDR1 and CDR2 from the germline V gene are MNHNS and SASEGT. The CDR3 DNA is TGTGCCAGCAGGGAGGGACAGGCCTACAATGAGCAGTTCTTC. Its protein is CASREGQAYNEQFF.

The sample holds one count of this clone. The chain uses TRBV28 and TRBJ1-1; no firm D call. Germline V lookup: CDR1 MDHEN, CDR2 SYDVKM. Deletions cut 3 bases from V and 1 base from J, with 6 bases between. The CDR3 totals 13 residues. The CDR3, as DNA: TGTGCCAGCAGTTTGTTCGGGAACACTGAAGCTTTCTTT. Its protein is CASSLFGNTEAFF.

This chain joins TRBV5-4 and TRBJ1-1, with unresolved D. The CDR3 spans 14 residues. Germline V CDR1 and CDR2: SGHNT, YYREEE (reference sequence). Trimming stripped 4 bases from V and 6 bases from J, with 16 bases between. CDR3 in DNA: TGTGCCAGCAGCCGCGAAACGGGTCCTCCTGAAGCTTTCTTT. This gives the protein CASSRETGPPEAFF.

To note about this clone: This sample also contains other DNA sequences that code for the same CDR3. This rearrangement joins TRBV10-2 to TRBJ1-2; possibly TRBD1 for D (5 bases). The germline V and J ends were trimmed by 6 bases and 5 bases, with 10 bases remaining between them. The germline gives CDR1 WSHSY, CDR2 SAAADI. There are 12 residues in the CDR3. In DNA, the CDR3 is TGCGCCAGCAGCCCCGACAGTTATGGCTACACCTTC. This translates into CASSPDSYGYTF.

The chain couples TRBV2 to TRBJ2-2, with 11 bases fitting TRBD2. CDR3 length: 20 amino acids. V gave up 3 bases and J gave up 7 bases; unmatched junction bases: 19. Germline CDR1 SNHLY, CDR2 FYNNEI. The CDR3 nucleotides are TGTGCCAGCAGTGAGTCGCCTAGCGGGAGGCTGGCCACCTCCTACGGGGAGCTGTTTTTT. Translation gives CASSESPSGRLATSYGELFF.

This clone occurred once. V and J are TRBV10-3 and TRBJ2-6, with 9 bases that match TRBD1. Germline lookup yields CDR1 ENHRY and CDR2 SYGVKD. The CDR3 contains 17 residues. Germline trimming cut 9 bases from V and 0 bases from J; bases unmatched to any gene: 9. CDR3: CAIRPGQGSSGANVLTF. The DNA for the CDR3 is TGTGCCATTCGGCCGGGACAGGGTAGCTCTGGGGCCAACGTCCTGACTTTC.

The chain carries TRBV29-1 and TRBJ2-3; the D gene is possibly TRBD1 (6 bases). CDR3 length: 14 amino acids. Looked up from germline, CDR1 is SQVTM and CDR2 is ANQGSEA. V was shortened by 5 bases and J by 3 bases, with 15 bases between the two germline ends. CDR3 sequence (DNA): TGCAGCGTTCTGGTCAGGGGTAGGACAGATACGCAGTATTTT. This gives the protein CSVLVRGRTDTQYF.

The J gene is TRBJ1-1, the V gene TRBV11-1, with 7 bases aligning to TRBD1. CDR1 and CDR2 from the germline V gene are SGHAT and FQDESV (reference sequence). The CDR3 consists of 15 residues. Losses at the gene ends were 3 bases for V and 1 base for J; bases not matched to a gene: 5. CDR3 coding DNA: TGTGCCAGCAGCTTGAAAAGGGGGCGGAACACTGAAGCTTTCTTT. Its protein product is CASSLKRGRNTEAFF. Based on the CDR3 plus reference TRBV11-1 and TRBJ1-1, the full variable domain is EAEVAQSPRYKITEKSQAVAFWCDPISGHATLYWYRQILGQGPELLVQFQDESVVDDSQLPKDRFSAERLKGVDSTLKIQPAELGDSAMYLCASSLKRGRNTEAFFGQGTRLTVV.

The chain employs TRBV15 and TRBJ1-5; 7 nucleotides agree with TRBD1. The CDR3 runs 17 residues. CDR1 is LNHNV, CDR2 YYDKDF, per germline (reference sequence). The ends lost 1 base at V and 3 bases at J; junction bases unmatched: 9. The CDR3 sequence is CATSRVWRGQHNQPQHF. The CDR3 DNA sequence: TGTGCCACCAGCAGAGTGTGGAGGGGACAGCACAATCAGCCCCAGCATTTT.

This chain uses TRBV19 with TRBJ2-5; a weak D match, TRBD2 (6 bases). The CDR3 is made up of 12 amino acids. The V end was cut by 3 bases, the J end by 4 bases, with 6 bases between. CDR1 is LNHDA and CDR2 is SQIVND in the germline V gene (reference sequence). CDR3 sequence reads: CASSISGETQYF. CDR3 DNA: TGTGCCAGTAGTATTAGCGGAGAGACCCAGTACTTC. Based on the CDR3 plus reference TRBV19 and TRBJ2-5, the full variable domain is DGGITQSPKYLFRKEGQNVTLSCEQNLNHDAMYWYRQDPGQGLRLIYYSQIVNDFQKGDIAEGYSVSREKKESFPLTVTSAQKNPTAFYLCASSISGETQYFGPGTRLLVL.

This clone was found a few times. The rearrangement links TRBV30 to TRBJ1-1; 12 nucleotides line up with TRBD1. The V gene's germline CDR1 is GTSNPN and CDR2 SVGIG (reference sequence). CDR3 length: 17 residues. CDR3 sequence reads: CAPRGGTGGVMNTEAFF. CDR3 DNA: TGTGCTCCCAGGGGAGGGACAGGGGGCGTGATGAACACTGAAGCTTTCTTT. The variable domain in full, completed from reference TRBV30 and TRBJ1-1, reads SQTIHQWPATLVQPVGSPLSLECTVEGTSNPNLYWYRQAAGRGLQLLFYSVGIGQISSEVPQNLSASRPQDRQFILSSKKLLLSDSGFYLCAPRGGTGGVMNTEAFFGQGTRLTVV.

V and J are TRBV18 and TRBJ2-3; 8 nucleotides agree with TRBD1. In germline, CDR1 is KGHSH, CDR2 LQKENI. The CDR3 extends over 14 amino acids. The V and J ends lost 4 bases and 5 bases, in that order; junction bases with no gene match: 5. CDR3 sequence (DNA): TGTGCCAGCTCACGGACAGGGATTAGAGATACGCAGTATTTT. Translation gives CASSRTGIRDTQYF.

The chain joins TRBV5-1 to TRBJ2-4; TRBD1 aligns across 8 bases. Germline V gene sequence: CDR1 SGHRS, CDR2 YFSETQ. CDR3 length: 13 amino acids. After removal of 5 bases from V and 9 bases from J, the junction contained 7 bases not matched to a gene. CDR3 bases: TGCGCCAGCAGTTACGGACAGGGTGGCATTCAGTACTTC. It codes for CASSYGQGGIQYF.

The CDR3 here is CASSLANTDTQYF. CDR3 DNA: TGTGCCAGCAGCTTAGCTAACACAGATACGCAGTATTTT. The chain combines TRBV7-2 with TRBJ2-3; D gene unclear. Germline CDR1 SGHTA, CDR2 FQGNSA. The CDR3 has 13 amino acids. V was pared by 0 bases and J by 2 bases, with 3 bases between.

The chain has TRBV5-1 and TRBJ1-1, with TRBD1 matching 9 bases. The germline gives CDR1 SGHRS, CDR2 YFSETQ. The CDR3 has 14 amino acids. V dropped 4 bases and J dropped 5; count of bases not matched to a gene: 6. The CDR3 spells CASSPWTGETEAFF. In DNA form, the CDR3 reads TGCGCCAGCAGCCCATGGACAGGGGAGACTGAAGCTTTCTTT.

CDR3 DNA sequence: TGTGCCAGCAAACCGGGACAGGCTACCGGGGAGCTGTTTTTT. Translation gives CASKPGQATGELFF. This chain connects TRBV27 to TRBJ2-2; 8 positions match TRBD1. From germline, CDR1 is MNHEY and CDR2 SMNVEV (reference sequence). The CDR3 has 14 amino acids. With 7 bases clipped from V and 5 bases from J, the junction kept 6 bases outside the gene matches.